Described below is a single TCR beta chain sequence and its context. The data originate from a study of CD8 T cells in Susac syndrome. Reverse transcription used about 0.5 to 1 ug RNA and random hexamers. TCRdb used MiXCR to reprocess the immunoSEQ multiplex PCR reads, holding one entry per CDR3 protein. Of some 90,000 distinct CDR3 sequences in the sample, over 85% were seen once. Germline-derived CDR1 and CDR2 are SQVTM and ANQGSEA. The CDR3 sequence is 12 residues long. The V end lost 5 bases, the J end lost 4 bases, and 11 bases lay between the germline ends. The chain is built from TRBV29-1 and TRBJ1-1, with D possibly TRBD1 on 5 matching bases. The TCR comes from a human donor in good health. Sequenced: CD8+ T cells from PBMCs. CDR3 residues: CSVLPRGTEAFF. CDR3 sequence (DNA): TGCAGCGTTCTCCCTAGGGGCACTGAAGCTTTCTTT.